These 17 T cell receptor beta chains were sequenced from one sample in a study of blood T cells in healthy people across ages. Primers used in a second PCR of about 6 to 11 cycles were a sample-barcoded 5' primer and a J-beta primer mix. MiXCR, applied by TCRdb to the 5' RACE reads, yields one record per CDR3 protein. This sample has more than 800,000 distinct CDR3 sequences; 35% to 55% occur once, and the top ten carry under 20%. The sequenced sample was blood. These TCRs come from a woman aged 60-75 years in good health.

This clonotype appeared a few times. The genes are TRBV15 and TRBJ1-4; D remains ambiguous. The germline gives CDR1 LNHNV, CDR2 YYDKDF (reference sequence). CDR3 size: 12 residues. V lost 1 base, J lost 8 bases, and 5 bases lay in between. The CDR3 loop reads CATSRVQEKLFF. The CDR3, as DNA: TGTGCCACCAGCAGAGTTCAAGAAAAACTGTTTTTT.

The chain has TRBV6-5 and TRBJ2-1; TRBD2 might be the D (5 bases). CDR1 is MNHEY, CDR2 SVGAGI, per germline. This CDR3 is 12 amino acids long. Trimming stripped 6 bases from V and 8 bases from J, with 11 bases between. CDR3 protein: CASRPSSYEQFF. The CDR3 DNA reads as TGTGCCAGCAGACCATCTAGCTATGAGCAGTTCTTC.

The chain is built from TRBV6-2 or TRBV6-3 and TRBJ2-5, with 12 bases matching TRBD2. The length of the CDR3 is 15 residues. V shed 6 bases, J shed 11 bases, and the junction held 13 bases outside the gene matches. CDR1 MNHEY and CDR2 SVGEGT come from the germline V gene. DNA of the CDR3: TGTGCCAGCAGCTTGGTTGGACTAGCGGGAAAAGAGCAGTACTTC. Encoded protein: CASSLVGLAGKEQYF.

The CDR3 region has the DNA TGTGCCAGCAGCTCTGGGTGGGGGACTACCTCCTACAATGAGCAGTTCTTC. Encoded protein: CASSSGWGTTSYNEQFF. The chain employs TRBV11-2 and TRBJ2-1; TRBD2 aligns across 7 bases. Per germline, CDR1 SGHAT and CDR2 FQNNGV. The V gene end was trimmed by 4 bases and the J gene end by 0 bases; junction bases not matched to a gene: 9. The length of the CDR3 is 17 residues.

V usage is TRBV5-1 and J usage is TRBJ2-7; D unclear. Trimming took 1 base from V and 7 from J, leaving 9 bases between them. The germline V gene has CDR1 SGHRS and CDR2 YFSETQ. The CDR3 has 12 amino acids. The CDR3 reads CASSLWQNEQYF. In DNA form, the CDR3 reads TGCGCCAGCAGCTTGTGGCAGAATGAGCAGTACTTC. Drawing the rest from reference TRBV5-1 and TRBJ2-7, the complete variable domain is KAGVTQTPRYLIKTRGQQVTLSCSPISGHRSVSWYQQTPGQGLQFLFEYFSETQRNKGNFPGRFSGRQFSNSRSEMNVSTLELGDSALYLCASSLWQNEQYFGPGTRLTVT.

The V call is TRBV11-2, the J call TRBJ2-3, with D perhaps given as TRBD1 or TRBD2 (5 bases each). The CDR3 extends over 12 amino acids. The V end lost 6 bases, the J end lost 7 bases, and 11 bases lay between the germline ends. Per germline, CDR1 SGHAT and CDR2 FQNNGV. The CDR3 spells CASRRGPNTQYF. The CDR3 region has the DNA TGTGCCAGCAGACGGGGACCAAATACGCAGTATTTT.

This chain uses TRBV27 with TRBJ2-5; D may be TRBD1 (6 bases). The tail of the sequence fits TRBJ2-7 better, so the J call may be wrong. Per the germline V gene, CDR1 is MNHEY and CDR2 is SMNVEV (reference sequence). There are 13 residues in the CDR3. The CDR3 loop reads CASSTRQAYEQYF. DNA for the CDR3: TGTGCCAGCAGTACCCGACAGGCCTACGAGCAGTACTTC.

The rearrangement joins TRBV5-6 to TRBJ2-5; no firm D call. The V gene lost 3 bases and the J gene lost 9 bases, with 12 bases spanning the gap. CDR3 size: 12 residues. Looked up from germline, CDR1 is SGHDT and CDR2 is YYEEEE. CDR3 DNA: TGTGCCAGCAGCTCTTGGGGTGGGCCCCAGTACTTC. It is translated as CASSSWGGPQYF.

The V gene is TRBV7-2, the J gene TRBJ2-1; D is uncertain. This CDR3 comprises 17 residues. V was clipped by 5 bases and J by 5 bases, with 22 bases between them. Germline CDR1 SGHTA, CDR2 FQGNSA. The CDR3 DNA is TGTGCCAGCAGCACCGATCGCGGACCGACCACCCACAATGAGCAGTTCTTC. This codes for CASSTDRGPTTHNEQFF. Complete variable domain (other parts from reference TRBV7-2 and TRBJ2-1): GAGVSQSPSNKVTEKGKDVELRCDPISGHTALYWYRQSLGQGLEFLIYFQGNSAPDKSGLPSDRFSAERTGGSVSTLTIQRTQQEDSAVYLCASSTDRGPTTHNEQFFGPGTRLTVL.

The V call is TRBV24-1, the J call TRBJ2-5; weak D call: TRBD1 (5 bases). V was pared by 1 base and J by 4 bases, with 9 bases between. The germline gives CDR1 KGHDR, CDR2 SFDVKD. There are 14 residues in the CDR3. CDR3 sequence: CATSDLGRAETQYF. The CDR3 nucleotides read TGTGCCACCAGTGATTTAGGCAGGGCAGAGACCCAGTACTTC.

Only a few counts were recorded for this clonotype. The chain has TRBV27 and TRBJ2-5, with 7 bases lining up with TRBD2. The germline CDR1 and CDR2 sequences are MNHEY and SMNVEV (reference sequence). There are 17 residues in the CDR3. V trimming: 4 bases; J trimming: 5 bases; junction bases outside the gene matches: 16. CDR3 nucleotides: TGTGCCAGCAGTTCCACTAGCGCCCTAGGGAGCCCGGAGACCCAGTACTTC. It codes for CASSSTSALGSPETQYF.

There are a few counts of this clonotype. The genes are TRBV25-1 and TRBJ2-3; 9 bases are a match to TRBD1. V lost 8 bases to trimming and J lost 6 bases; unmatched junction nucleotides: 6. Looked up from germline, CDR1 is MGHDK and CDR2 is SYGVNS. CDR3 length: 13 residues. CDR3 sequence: CASEDRGGDTQYF. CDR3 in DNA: TGTGCCAGCGAGGACAGGGGCGGGGATACGCAGTATTTT. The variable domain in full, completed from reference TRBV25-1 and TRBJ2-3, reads EADIYQTPRYLVIGTGKKITLECSQTMGHDKMYWYQQDPGMELHLIHYSYGVNSTEKGDLSSESTVSRIRTEHFPLTLESARPSHTSQYLCASEDRGGDTQYFGPGTRLTVL.

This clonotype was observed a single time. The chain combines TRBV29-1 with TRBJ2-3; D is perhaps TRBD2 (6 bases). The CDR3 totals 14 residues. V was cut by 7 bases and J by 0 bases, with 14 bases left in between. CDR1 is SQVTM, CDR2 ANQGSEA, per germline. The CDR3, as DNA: TGCAGCGCCGTGGGGGGAGTTAGCACAGATACGCAGTATTTT. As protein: CSAVGGVSTDTQYF.

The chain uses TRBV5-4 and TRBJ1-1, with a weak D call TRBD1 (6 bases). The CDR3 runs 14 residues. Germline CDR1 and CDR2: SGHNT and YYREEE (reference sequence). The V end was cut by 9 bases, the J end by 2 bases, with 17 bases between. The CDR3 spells CATQPGALNTEAFF. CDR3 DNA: TGTGCCACCCAGCCGGGGGCGCTAAACACTGAAGCTTTCTTT.

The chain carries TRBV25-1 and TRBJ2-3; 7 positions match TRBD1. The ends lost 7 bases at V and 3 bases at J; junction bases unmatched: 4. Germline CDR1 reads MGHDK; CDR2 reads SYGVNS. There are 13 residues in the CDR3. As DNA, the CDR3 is TGTGCCAGCACCAGGGACAGAACAGATACGCAGTATTTT. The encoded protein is CASTRDRTDTQYF.

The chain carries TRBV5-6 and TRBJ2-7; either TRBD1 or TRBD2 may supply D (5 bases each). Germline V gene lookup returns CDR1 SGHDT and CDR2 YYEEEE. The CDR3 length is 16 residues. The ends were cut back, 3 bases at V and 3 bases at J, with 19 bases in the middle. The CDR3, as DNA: TGTGCCAGCAGCTGGGGGTTCACCGGGACGGACTACGAGCAGTACTTC. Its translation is CASSWGFTGTDYEQYF.

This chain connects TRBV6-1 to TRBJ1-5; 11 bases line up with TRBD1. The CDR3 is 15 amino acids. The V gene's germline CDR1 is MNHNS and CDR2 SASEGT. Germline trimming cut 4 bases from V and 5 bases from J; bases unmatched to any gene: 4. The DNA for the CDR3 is TGTGCCAGCAGTGGGCGGGACAGGGGGGATCAGCCCCAGCATTTT. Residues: CASSGRDRGDQPQHF.